This record looks at one T cell receptor (beta chain) sequence and its context. Its antigen is undetermined. This specimen belongs to a study of identifying expanded T cells in peripheral blood. Study-level results: Across healthy donors, higher total template counts meant significantly greater roughly 2-week count variance. Over about two and four weeks, about 15 and 19 clones changed, versus approximately 1.2 between replicates.

During the collection period, no donor immune events like infections were recorded. Germline V gene data show CDR1 as SGHDT and CDR2 as YYEEEE. V was clipped by 3 bases and J by 0 bases, with 13 bases between them. This CDR3 region has 16 residues. TCRdb keeps only in-frame clones here, not all; method: immunoSEQ multiplex PCR. The sample contains around 94,000 clones, around 89% of which appear only once. The sequenced sample was blood. This sequence was found in a person aged 18 to 69 in good health. This chain connects TRBV5-6 to TRBJ1-3, with TRBD1 as a possible D gene (5 bases). In DNA form, the CDR3 reads TGTGCCAGCAGCTCAGTTATTCAGGGCTCTGGAAACACCATATATTTT. Translation: CASSSVIQGSGNTIYF.